This TCR beta chain was captured in a study of blood T cell repertoires in COVID-19. Whole-study context: Both acute and convalescent COVID-19 samples were obtained from the United States, Italy and Spain. In each case, the material was cDNA or gDNA derived from T cells, B-cell-depleted T cells, or PBMCs.

Seattle patient enrollment occurred during active infection, with longitudinal follow-up thereafter. This CDR3 has 15 amino acids. Trimming cost V 1 base and J 4 bases, with 10 bases left between them. CDR1 is MNHEY and CDR2 is SMNVEV in the germline V gene (reference sequence). In the original processing: Researchers report that nucleated cell counts were estimated from reference gene primer amplification. This table comes from immunoSEQ multiplex PCR, and its TCRdb copy is limited to in-frame clones, with some not included. That table furnishes V, J and clone size, whereas the DNA furnished D and trimming. In the table there are approximately 330,000 clones, around 87% of which are singletons.

The clonotype comes from a woman aged 40 to 55 with COVID-19, enrolled during active disease. The chain employs TRBV27 and TRBJ1-4, with D possibly TRBD1 on 5 matching bases. Sequenced input: peripheral blood. CDR3 residues: CASSLFAQVNEKLFF. In nucleotides, the CDR3 is TGTGCCAGCAGTTTATTTGCACAGGTTAATGAAAAACTGTTTTTT.